One TCR beta chain is described in this entry. Its antigen is not identified. Specified treatment: randomized to nivolumab then ipilimumab (arm A) or the reverse (arm B). These data originate in a study of sequential checkpoint blockade in melanoma. Study-level information: About 89 pretreatment tumor DNA samples were TCRβ immunosequenced. About two dozen patients had tumor biopsies before treatment and at week 13.

CDR1 and CDR2 from the germline V gene are LNHDA and SQIVND (reference sequence). The CDR3 covers 13 residues. Deletions cut 5 bases from V and 5 bases from J, with 10 bases between. General observations from the study: Patients with week-13 increases in T-cell fraction and clonality benefited about 30 times more often.

Assay: immunoSEQ multiplex PCR; the TCRdb copy retains only in-frame clones and omits some. The sample contains about 4,000 clones, under 20% of which appear only once. The sequence was obtained from a human patient with melanoma. Some clones in this sample may be carry-over from other donors' samples. The specimen comprised tumor tissue (inferred from file names), sampled from a patient given nivolumab and ipilimumab in sequence. This rearrangement joins TRBV19 to TRBJ1-5; D is ambiguous. The CDR3 DNA reads TGTGCCAGTAGTCTCAACGGGGATCAGCCCCAGCATTTT. Protein sequence: CASSLNGDQPQHF.